This T cell receptor beta chain derives from a study of blood T cells in healthy people across ages. This clonotype was detected a few times. Its antigen is not identified. Germline loops: CDR1 SEHNR, CDR2 FQNEAQ (reference sequence). This CDR3 is built from 13 residues. Collection of 9.5 to 10 milliliters of peripheral blood was performed for each donor. Study results and caveats: Because donor CMV status was unknown, expanded clonotype changes were possibly confounded.

A J-beta primer mix and a sample-barcoded 5' primer were used in a second PCR of roughly 7 to 12 cycles. Each single sample gave us at least 2.5 million CDR3-containing paired-end reads. TCRdb reprocessed the 5' RACE reads via MiXCR and lists one record per CDR3 protein. The table lists roughly 1,000,000 distinct CDR3 sequences, about 25% of them singletons, with around 0.75% in the top ten. These data were also filed under a second study, of T cells of mothers and their children.

The sequencing input was blood. The TCR originated in a girl aged 2 to 10 in good health. The chain combines TRBV7-9 with TRBJ2-5; D ambiguous. The DNA end is more similar to TRBJ2-7, so the J call may be wrong. The CDR3 protein is CASSFPPPGEQYF. CDR3 coding DNA: TGTGCCAGCAGCTTTCCCCCCCCGGGCGAGCAGTACTTC.